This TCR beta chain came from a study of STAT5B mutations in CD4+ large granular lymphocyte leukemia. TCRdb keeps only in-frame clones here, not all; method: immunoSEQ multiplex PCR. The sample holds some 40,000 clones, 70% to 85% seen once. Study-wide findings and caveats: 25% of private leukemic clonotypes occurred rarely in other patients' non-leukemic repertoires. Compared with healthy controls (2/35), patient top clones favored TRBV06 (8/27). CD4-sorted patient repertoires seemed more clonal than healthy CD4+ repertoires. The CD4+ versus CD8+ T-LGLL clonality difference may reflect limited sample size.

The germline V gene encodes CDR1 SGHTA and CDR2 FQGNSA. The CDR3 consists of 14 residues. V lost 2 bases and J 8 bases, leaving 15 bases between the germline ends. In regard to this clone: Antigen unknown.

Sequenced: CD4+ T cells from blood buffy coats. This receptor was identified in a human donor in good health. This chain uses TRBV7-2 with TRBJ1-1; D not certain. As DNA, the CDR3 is TGTGCCAGCAGCTTAAGTAATACGGTCCAAGAAGCTTTCTTT. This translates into CASSLSNTVQEAFF.